What follows describes a single T cell receptor beta chain. Its antigen remains unknown. This specimen belongs to a study of T cells after yellow fever vaccination. Findings and caveats of the study: Contaminants from the bulk population, in the form of abundant clonotypes, could be found in FACS-sorted repertoires. Researchers report a weaker secondary response that nonetheless peaked faster, day 5 versus 15.

TCRdb reprocessed the 5' RACE reads with MiXCR, giving one entry per CDR3 protein. The sample yields some 500,000 distinct CDR3 sequences, less than 15% seen once. Material: PBMCs, obtained on the day of the yellow fever booster vaccination. This sequence was found in a man aged 25 to 45 who received the YFV17D yellow fever vaccine.

The CDR3 region has the DNA TGCAGCGTTGCCAACTCCTACGAGCAGTACTTC. As protein: CSVANSYEQYF. This chain uses TRBV29-1 with TRBJ2-7; D is undetermined. This CDR3 contains 11 residues. The germline V gene encodes CDR1 SQVTM and CDR2 ANQGSEA. V was clipped by 4 bases and J by 0 bases, with 4 bases between them.